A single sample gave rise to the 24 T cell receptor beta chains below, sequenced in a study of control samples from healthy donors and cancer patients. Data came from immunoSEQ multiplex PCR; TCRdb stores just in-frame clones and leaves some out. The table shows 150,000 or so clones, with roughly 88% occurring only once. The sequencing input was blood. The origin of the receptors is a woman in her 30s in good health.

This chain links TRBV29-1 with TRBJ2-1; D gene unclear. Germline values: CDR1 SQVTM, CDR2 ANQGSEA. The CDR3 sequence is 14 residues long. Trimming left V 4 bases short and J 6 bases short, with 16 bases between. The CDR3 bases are TGCAGCGTTGTTAGAGTTAGCACGGTCAATGAGCAGTTCTTC. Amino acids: CSVVRVSTVNEQFF.

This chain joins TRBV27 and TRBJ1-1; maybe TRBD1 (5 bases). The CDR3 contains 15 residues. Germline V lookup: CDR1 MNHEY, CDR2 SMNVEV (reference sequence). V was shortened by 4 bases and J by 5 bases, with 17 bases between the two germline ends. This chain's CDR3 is CASSSTTRVGTEAFF. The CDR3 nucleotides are TGTGCCAGCAGTTCCACGACCAGGGTAGGGACTGAAGCTTTCTTT.

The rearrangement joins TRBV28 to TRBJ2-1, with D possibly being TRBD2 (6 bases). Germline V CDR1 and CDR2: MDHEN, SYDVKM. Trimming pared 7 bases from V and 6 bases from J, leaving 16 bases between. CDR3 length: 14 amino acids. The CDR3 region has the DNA TGTGCCAGCACCACTATTGGGACTGTCAATGAGCAGTTCTTC. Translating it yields CASTTIGTVNEQFF.

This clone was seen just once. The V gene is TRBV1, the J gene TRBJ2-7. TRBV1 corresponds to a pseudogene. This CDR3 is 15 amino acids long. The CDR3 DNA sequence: TGCACCAGCAACGGGCTGGCGGGGACACCTTACGAGCAGTACTTC. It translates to CTSNGLAGTPYEQYF.

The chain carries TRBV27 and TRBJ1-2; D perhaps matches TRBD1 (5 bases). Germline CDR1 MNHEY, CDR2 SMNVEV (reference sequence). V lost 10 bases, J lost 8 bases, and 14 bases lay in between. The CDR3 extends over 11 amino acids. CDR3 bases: TGTGCCACCTTCGGGACGAAAGGCTACACCTTC. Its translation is CATFGTKGYTF.

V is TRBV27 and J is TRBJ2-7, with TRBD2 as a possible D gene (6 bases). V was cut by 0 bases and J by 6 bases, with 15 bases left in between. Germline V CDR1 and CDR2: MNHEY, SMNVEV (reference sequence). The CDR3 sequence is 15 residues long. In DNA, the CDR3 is TGTGCCAGCAGTTTATCGGGGTATGGGGGAGGCGAGCAGTACTTC. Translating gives CASSLSGYGGGEQYF.

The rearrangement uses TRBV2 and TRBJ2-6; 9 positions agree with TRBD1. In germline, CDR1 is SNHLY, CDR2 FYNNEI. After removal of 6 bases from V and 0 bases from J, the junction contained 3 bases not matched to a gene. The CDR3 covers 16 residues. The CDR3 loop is CASSGDRVSGANVLTF. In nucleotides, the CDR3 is TGTGCCAGCAGCGGGGACAGGGTCTCTGGGGCCAACGTCCTGACTTTC.

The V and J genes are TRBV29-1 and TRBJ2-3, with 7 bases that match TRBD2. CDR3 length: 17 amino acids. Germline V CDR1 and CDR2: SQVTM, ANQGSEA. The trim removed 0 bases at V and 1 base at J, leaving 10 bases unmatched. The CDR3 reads CSVEEWGASGGTDTQYF. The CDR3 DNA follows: TGCAGCGTTGAAGAGTGGGGTGCTAGCGGAGGCACAGATACGCAGTATTTT.

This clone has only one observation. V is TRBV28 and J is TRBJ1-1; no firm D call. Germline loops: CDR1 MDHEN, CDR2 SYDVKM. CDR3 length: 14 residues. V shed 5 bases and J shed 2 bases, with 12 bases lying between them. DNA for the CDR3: TGTGCCAGCAGTCTAAGCGAGGGCAACACTGAAGCTTTCTTT. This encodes CASSLSEGNTEAFF. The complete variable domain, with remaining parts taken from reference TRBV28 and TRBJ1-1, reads DVKVTQSSRYLVKRTGEKVFLECVQDMDHENMFWYRQDPGLGLRLIYFSYDVKMKEKGDIPEGYSVSREKKERFSLILESASTNQTSMYLCASSLSEGNTEAFFGQGTRLTVV.

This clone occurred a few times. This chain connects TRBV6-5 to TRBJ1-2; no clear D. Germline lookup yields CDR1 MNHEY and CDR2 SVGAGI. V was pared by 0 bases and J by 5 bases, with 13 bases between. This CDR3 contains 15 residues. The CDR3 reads CASSYSFFGDYGYTF. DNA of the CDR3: TGTGCCAGCAGTTACTCGTTTTTCGGGGATTATGGCTACACCTTC.

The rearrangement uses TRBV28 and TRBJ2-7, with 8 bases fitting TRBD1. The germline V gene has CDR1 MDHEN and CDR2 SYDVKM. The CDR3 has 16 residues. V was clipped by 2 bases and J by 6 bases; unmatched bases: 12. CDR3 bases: TGTGCCAGCAGTTTAACGTCGCGGGGCAGGGGGCTCGAGCAGTACTTC. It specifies CASSLTSRGRGLEQYF.

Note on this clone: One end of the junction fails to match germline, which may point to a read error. The CDR3 bases are TGTGCCAGCAGTAACGGACTAGCGGGAGGCTCCTACGGGCAGTACTTC. It translates to CASSNGLAGGSYGQYF. The chain has TRBV5-4 and TRBJ2-7; 14 bases fit TRBD2. The length of the CDR3 is 16 residues. Per germline, CDR1 SGHNT and CDR2 YYREEE (reference sequence).

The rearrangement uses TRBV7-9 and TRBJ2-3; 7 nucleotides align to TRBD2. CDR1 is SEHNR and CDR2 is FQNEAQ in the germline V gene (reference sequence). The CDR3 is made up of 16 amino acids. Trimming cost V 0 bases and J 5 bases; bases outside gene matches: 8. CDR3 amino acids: CASSLASGEKRDTQYF. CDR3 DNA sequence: TGTGCCAGCAGCTTAGCGAGCGGGGAAAAGCGAGATACGCAGTATTTT.

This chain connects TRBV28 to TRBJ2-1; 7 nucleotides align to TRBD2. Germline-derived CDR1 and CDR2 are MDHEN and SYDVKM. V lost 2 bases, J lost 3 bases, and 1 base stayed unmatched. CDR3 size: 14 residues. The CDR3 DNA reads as TGTGCCAGCAGTTTAGGGAGGGTCTACAATGAGCAGTTCTTC. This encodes CASSLGRVYNEQFF.

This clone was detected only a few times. The CDR3 protein is CAWSDSGRSGYTF. As DNA, the CDR3 is TGTGCCTGGAGTGACTCGGGGCGTAGTGGCTACACCTTC. This chain joins TRBV30 and TRBJ1-2, with D tentatively TRBD1 (5 bases). The germline V gene has CDR1 GTSNPN and CDR2 SVGIG (reference sequence). The CDR3 has 13 residues. Trimming left V 1 base short and J 7 bases short, with 13 bases between.

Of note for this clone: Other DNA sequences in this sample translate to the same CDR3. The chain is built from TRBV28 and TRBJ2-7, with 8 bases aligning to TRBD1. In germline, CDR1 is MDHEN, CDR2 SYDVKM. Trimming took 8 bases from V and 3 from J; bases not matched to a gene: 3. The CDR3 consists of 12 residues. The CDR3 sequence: CASRQGIYEQYF. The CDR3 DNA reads TGTGCCAGCCGACAGGGGATCTACGAGCAGTACTTC.

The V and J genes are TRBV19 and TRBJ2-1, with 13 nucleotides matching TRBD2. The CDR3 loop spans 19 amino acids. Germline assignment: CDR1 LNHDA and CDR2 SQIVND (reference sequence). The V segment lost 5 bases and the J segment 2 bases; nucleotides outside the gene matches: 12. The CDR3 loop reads CASSSSGGLAGPPYNEQFF. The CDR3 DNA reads TGTGCCAGTAGTTCCTCCGGGGGACTAGCGGGGCCCCCCTACAATGAGCAGTTCTTC.

The CDR3 coding sequence is TGTGCCATCAGTGATTTGCAGGGAAAAGCTTTCTTT. Its translation is CAISDLQGKAFF. This chain links TRBV10-3 with TRBJ1-1; tentative D call: TRBD1 (5 bases). V was trimmed by 3 bases and J by 9 bases, leaving 11 bases between them. CDR3 length equals 12 residues. CDR1 and CDR2 (germline): ENHRY, SYGVKD.

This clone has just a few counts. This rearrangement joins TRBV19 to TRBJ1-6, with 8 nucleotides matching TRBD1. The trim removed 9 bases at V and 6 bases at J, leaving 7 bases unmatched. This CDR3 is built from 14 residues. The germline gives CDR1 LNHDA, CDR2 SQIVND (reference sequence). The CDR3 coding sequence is TGTGCCAGCGGGCTCACAGGGGGTAATTCACCCCTCCACTTT. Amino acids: CASGLTGGNSPLHF.

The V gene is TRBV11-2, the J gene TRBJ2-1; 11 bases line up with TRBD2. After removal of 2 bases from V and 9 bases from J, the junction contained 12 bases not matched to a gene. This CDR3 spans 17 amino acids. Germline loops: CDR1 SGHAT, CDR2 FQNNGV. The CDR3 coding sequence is TGTGCCAGCAGCTTAAGGGCTAGCGGGGGGAATCTGGGTGAGCAGTTCTTC. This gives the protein CASSLRASGGNLGEQFF.

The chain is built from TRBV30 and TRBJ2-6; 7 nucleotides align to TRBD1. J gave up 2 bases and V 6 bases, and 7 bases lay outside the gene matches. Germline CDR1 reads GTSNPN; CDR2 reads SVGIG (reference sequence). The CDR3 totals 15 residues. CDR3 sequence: CACSPGGTGANVLTF. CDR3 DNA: TGTGCCTGCTCACCAGGGGGTACTGGGGCCAACGTCCTGACTTTC.

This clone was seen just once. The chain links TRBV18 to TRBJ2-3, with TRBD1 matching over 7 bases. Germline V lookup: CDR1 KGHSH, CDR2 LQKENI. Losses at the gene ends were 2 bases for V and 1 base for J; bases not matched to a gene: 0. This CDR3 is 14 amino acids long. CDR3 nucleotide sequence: TGTGCCAGCTCACCAGGGACAGGCACAGATACGCAGTATTTT. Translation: CASSPGTGTDTQYF.

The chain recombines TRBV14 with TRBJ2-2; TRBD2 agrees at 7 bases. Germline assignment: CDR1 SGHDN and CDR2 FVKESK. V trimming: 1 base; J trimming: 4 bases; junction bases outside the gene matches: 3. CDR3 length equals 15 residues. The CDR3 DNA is TGTGCCAGCAGCCAAGGACTAGCCAGCACCGGGGAGCTGTTTTTT. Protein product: CASSQGLASTGELFF.

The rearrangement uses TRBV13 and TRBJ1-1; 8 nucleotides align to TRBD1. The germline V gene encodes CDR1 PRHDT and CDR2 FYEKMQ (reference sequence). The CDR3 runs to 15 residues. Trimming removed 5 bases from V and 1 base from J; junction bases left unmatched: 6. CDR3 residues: CASSPFQGANTEAFF. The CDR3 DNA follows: TGTGCCAGCAGCCCCTTCCAGGGGGCGAACACTGAAGCTTTCTTT.